This TCR beta chain originates from a study of blood T cell repertoires in COVID-19. Study details: Acute and convalescent COVID-19 specimens originated in the United States, Italy and Spain. T cells, B-cell-depleted T cells, or PBMCs provided the cDNA or gDNA that served as material.

Profiling relied on immunoSEQ multiplex PCR, and the TCRdb table lists in-frame clones only, not all of them. This table holds about 320,000 clones, roughly 85% found once. CDR3 length: 13 residues. CDR1 and CDR2 from the germline V gene are SGHDN and FVKESK. Trimming pared 2 bases from V and 7 bases from J, leaving 11 bases between. This clone occurred once. The sequencing input was peripheral blood. The V call is TRBV14, the J call TRBJ1-2; D unresolved. The TCR originated in a human donor in a cohort sampled during active COVID-19. The CDR3 spells CASSQTGLGGYTF. CDR3 nucleotides: TGTGCCAGCAGCCAAACTGGACTCGGTGGCTACACCTTC.